This T cell receptor beta chain was captured by sequencing in a study of human T cells and chemical hapten exposure. The CDR3 totals 14 residues. V was clipped by 4 bases and J by 6 bases, with 15 bases between them. The germline V gene encodes CDR1 SGHRS and CDR2 YFSETQ. TCRdb itself ran the RACE reads through MiXCR, one entry per CDR3 protein. Among a few hundred thousand distinct CDR3 sequences listed, roughly 6% were seen once. The table lists this clonotype with many counts. Described time point: patch test 2, 6 weeks after DPC sensitization. As for treatment: therapeutic diphenylcyclopropenone sensitization with weekly scalp DPC.

The receptor was isolated from a woman aged 18 to 35 with alopecia areata. Some clones in this sample may be carry-over from other donors' samples. The chain has TRBV5-1 and TRBJ2-3; weak D call: TRBD1 (5 bases). The input for sequencing was whole blood, taken in connection with sensitization to the hapten diphenylcyclopropenone (DPC). The CDR3 sequence is CASSLPSPGDTQYF. The CDR3 coding sequence is TGCGCCAGCAGCCTCCCGTCACCAGGGGATACGCAGTATTTT.